Following are 19 T cell receptor beta chains from one sample sequenced in a study of shared clonotypes between healthy human individuals. Repertoires were generated with immunoSEQ multiplex PCR, while TCRdb's copy carries only in-frame clones and drops some. The data show some 580,000 clones, almost 97% seen once. Sequencing was carried out using naive CD4+ T cells sorted from blood. Sample subset: CD45RA+ positively selected. All receptors come from a woman aged 25-40 years in good health.

The chain links TRBV7-8 to TRBJ2-6, with 10 bases aligning to TRBD2. V dropped 2 bases and J dropped 0; count of bases not matched to a gene: 13. Germline CDR1 reads SGHVS; CDR2 reads FQNEAQ. The CDR3 spans 21 residues. CDR3 coding DNA: TGTGCCAGCAGCTTATTGTGGGGCCTAGCGGGAGTGAGCTCTGGGGCCAACGTCCTGACTTTC. Residues: CASSLLWGLAGVSSGANVLTF.

J is TRBJ2-7 and V is TRBV7-8, with 11 bases identical to TRBD2. The germline gives CDR1 SGHVS, CDR2 FQNEAQ. With 5 bases clipped from V and 3 bases from J, the junction kept 9 bases outside the gene matches. The CDR3 sequence is 16 residues long. The CDR3 sequence is CASSPARTSGYYEQYF. The CDR3 bases are TGTGCCAGCAGCCCGGCTAGGACTAGCGGGTACTACGAGCAGTACTTC.

The rearrangement joins TRBV4-1 to TRBJ1-1; 8 bases line up with TRBD1. Per germline, CDR1 MGHRA and CDR2 YSYEKL. The CDR3 consists of 16 residues. V was pared by 6 bases and J by 4 bases, with 13 bases of the junction left unmatched. The DNA for the CDR3 is TGCGCCAGCAGGGTCCTTGACAGGGGTCGAAGCACTGAAGCTTTCTTT. Translated: CASRVLDRGRSTEAFF.

The V gene is TRBV6-5, the J gene TRBJ1-5; 7 bases fit TRBD1. Germline-derived CDR1 and CDR2 are MNHEY and SVGAGI. V lost 6 bases and J lost 4; bases outside the gene matches: 9. CDR3 length equals 15 residues. Here the CDR3 DNA reads TGTGCCAGCAGGACCCCTGACAGGGCGAATCAGCCCCAGCATTTT. Translating it yields CASRTPDRANQPQHF.

The V gene is TRBV5-1, the J gene TRBJ2-7, with 7 bases fitting TRBD1. This CDR3 is 14 amino acids long. V dropped 0 bases and J dropped 5; count of bases not matched to a gene: 5. Germline V gives CDR1 SGHRS, CDR2 YFSETQ. The CDR3 spells CASSLAGGRDEQYF. CDR3 DNA: TGCGCCAGCAGCTTGGCAGGGGGAAGGGACGAGCAGTACTTC. Supplemented by reference TRBV5-1 and TRBJ2-7, the full variable domain reads KAGVTQTPRYLIKTRGQQVTLSCSPISGHRSVSWYQQTPGQGLQFLFEYFSETQRNKGNFPGRFSGRQFSNSRSEMNVSTLELGDSALYLCASSLAGGRDEQYFGPGTRLTVT.

V is TRBV28 and J is TRBJ2-7; 11 nucleotides agree with TRBD1. The V segment lost 3 bases and the J segment 3 bases; nucleotides outside the gene matches: 7. The CDR3 has 16 residues. CDR1 MDHEN and CDR2 SYDVKM come from the germline V gene. The CDR3 spells CASSFPGTGGIYEQYF. Written as DNA, the CDR3 is TGTGCCAGCAGTTTCCCCGGGACAGGGGGGATCTACGAGCAGTACTTC.

In its sample, this clone was seen once. The CDR3 sequence is CATSRDPAATNEKLFF. CDR3 nucleotide sequence: TGTGCCACCAGCAGAGATCCGGCCGCAACTAATGAAAAACTGTTTTTT. The rearrangement uses TRBV15 and TRBJ1-4; D is undetermined. The CDR3 runs 16 residues. The V gene lost 0 bases and the J gene lost 0 bases, with 8 bases spanning the gap. CDR1 and CDR2 (germline): LNHNV, YYDKDF (reference sequence).

The chain uses TRBV10-1 and TRBJ2-1, with 9 bases aligning to TRBD2. The CDR3 spans 16 residues. Looked up from germline, CDR1 is WNHNN and CDR2 is SYGVQD (reference sequence). V lost 0 bases, J lost 7 bases, and 7 bases stayed unmatched. CDR3 in amino acids: CASSESILAGKNEQFF. In nucleotides, the CDR3 is TGCGCCAGCAGTGAGTCGATCCTAGCGGGAAAAAATGAGCAGTTCTTC.

The chain employs TRBV15 and TRBJ1-5; D uncertain. The V end was cut by 1 base, the J end by 10 bases, with 17 bases between. Germline values: CDR1 LNHNV, CDR2 YYDKDF (reference sequence). CDR3 length: 15 amino acids. The CDR3 DNA reads as TGTGCCACCAGCAGAGGAACGGTCAGATCGAACCCCCAGCATTTT. This translates into CATSRGTVRSNPQHF.

This sequence joins TRBV6-6 and TRBJ1-2; no definite D call. Trimming took off 4 bases at V and 0 bases at J, with 6 bases between the two ends. CDR1 is MNHNY, CDR2 SVGAGI, per germline (reference sequence). This CDR3 region has 13 residues. CDR3 DNA: TGTGCCAGCAGTTTGACGGCTAACTATGGCTACACCTTC. Its protein is CASSLTANYGYTF.

The table lists this clone with a count of one. V and J are TRBV28 and TRBJ2-1; no clear D gene. The CDR3 totals 16 residues. Deletions cut 5 bases from V and 4 bases from J, with 18 bases between. Germline CDR1 MDHEN, CDR2 SYDVKM. Here the CDR3 reads CASSRDLARLYNEQFF. In DNA, the CDR3 is TGTGCCAGCAGTCGCGACCTTGCCCGACTTTACAATGAGCAGTTCTTC.

V gene TRBV10-1 combines with J gene TRBJ2-1, with TRBD2 identical over 11 bases. The V and J ends lost 5 bases and 4 bases, in that order; junction bases with no gene match: 4. The germline CDR1 and CDR2 sequences are WNHNN and SYGVQD (reference sequence). The CDR3 spans 15 residues. CDR3 region: CASSQGTSGYNEQFF. CDR3 in DNA: TGCGCCAGCAGTCAAGGGACTAGCGGATACAATGAGCAGTTCTTC.

This chain joins TRBV5-5 and TRBJ2-3, with 8 bases lining up with TRBD1. The CDR3 contains 14 residues. The germline CDR1 and CDR2 sequences are SGHKS and YYEKEE (reference sequence). The trim removed 4 bases at V and 3 bases at J, leaving 4 bases unmatched. The CDR3 region is CASSGRQGTDTQYF. The CDR3 DNA reads as TGTGCCAGCAGCGGGCGACAGGGGACAGATACGCAGTATTTT. The full variable domain, completed using reference TRBV5-5 and TRBJ2-3, is DAGVTQSPTHLIKTRGQQVTLRCSPISGHKSVSWYQQVLGQGPQFIFQYYEKEERGRGNFPDRFSARQFPNYSSELNVNALLLGDSALYLCASSGRQGTDTQYFGPGTRLTVL.

V usage is TRBV6-5 and J usage is TRBJ2-5, with D possibly matching TRBD2 (5 bases). V lost 6 bases and J lost 1, with 12 bases in between. This CDR3 is built from 14 residues. Germline CDR1 reads MNHEY; CDR2 reads SVGAGI. For the CDR3, the DNA is TGTGCCAGCAGGAGGGAACCCGTCCAAGAGACCCAGTACTTC. It is translated as CASRREPVQETQYF.

The CDR3 region has the DNA TGTGCCAGTAGTATAGATTTACCCCCCAGGGCTTATGAAAAACTGTTTTTT. It translates to CASSIDLPPRAYEKLFF. The rearrangement links TRBV19 to TRBJ1-4; D may be TRBD1 (5 bases). Germline loops: CDR1 LNHDA, CDR2 SQIVND (reference sequence). The V gene lost 0 bases and the J gene lost 6 bases, with 17 bases spanning the gap. There are 17 residues in the CDR3.

This clone is a singleton in its sample. The V call is TRBV15, the J call TRBJ2-5; 7 bases fit TRBD1. After removal of 6 bases from V and 2 bases from J, the junction contained 12 bases not matched to a gene. Germline assignment: CDR1 LNHNV and CDR2 YYDKDF (reference sequence). This CDR3 is built from 16 residues. CDR3 protein: CATRFWVQGRQETQYF. The CDR3 bases are TGTGCCACCAGATTCTGGGTACAGGGGCGACAAGAGACCCAGTACTTC. The variable domain in full, completed from reference TRBV15 and TRBJ2-5, reads DAMVIQNPRYQVTQFGKPVTLSCSQTLNHNVMYWYQQKSSQAPKLLFHYYDKDFNNEADTPDNFQSRRPNTSFCFLDIRSPGLGDTAMYLCATRFWVQGRQETQYFGPGTRLLVL.

This clone was seen only once. J is TRBJ1-4 and V is TRBV2, with unresolved D. V was trimmed by 8 bases and J by 5 bases, leaving 15 bases between them. The CDR3 length is 14 residues. From germline, CDR1 is SNHLY and CDR2 FYNNEI. The CDR3 bases are TGTGCCAGCGGTCGGGAAGACTGGAATGAAAAACTGTTTTTT. Protein: CASGREDWNEKLFF.

The genes are TRBV6-1 and TRBJ1-2; 7 positions match TRBD1. This CDR3 has 14 amino acids. The J segment lost 8 bases and the V segment lost 3 bases, leaving 9 bases of the junction unmatched. Germline loops: CDR1 MNHNS, CDR2 SASEGT. The CDR3 is CASSDEQGRKGYTF. In DNA, the CDR3 is TGTGCCAGCAGTGACGAACAGGGGCGAAAGGGCTACACCTTC.

The chain links TRBV5-1 to TRBJ2-5; 7 nucleotides agree with TRBD1. CDR1 is SGHRS and CDR2 is YFSETQ in the germline V gene. The ends lost 1 base at V and 3 bases at J; junction bases unmatched: 6. The CDR3 has 15 residues. In DNA form, the CDR3 reads TGCGCCAGCAGCTTGTTACCGGGACAGAAAGAGACCCAGTACTTC. It is translated as CASSLLPGQKETQYF.